These T cell receptor beta chains were read from a single sample in a study of T cell responses to AZD1222 COVID-19 vaccine. Profiling relied on immunoSEQ multiplex PCR, and the TCRdb table lists in-frame clones only, not all of them. The sample records approximately 120,000 clones, around nine tenths being singletons. Sequenced material: peripheral blood, taken on day 0 of MenACWY control vaccination. Receptor source: an adult in good health. The CDR3 runs from the conserved cysteine through the conserved F or W. Each record gives: clone size, V gene, D gene, J gene, CDR3 DNA, CDR3 protein. D genes are given only for firm matches. Some rows mark clone size as missing; the rest say once, few, many or name a class of expanded clone.

size: -
V: TRBV18
D: -
J: TRBJ1-3
DNA: TGTGCCAGCTCACTAACGGGGCCAACGAACTCTGGAAACACCATATATTTT
CDR3: CASSLTGPTNSGNTIYF

size: -
V: TRBV7-9
D: -
J: TRBJ2-1
DNA: TGTGCCAGCAGCTTAGGAGATGGTGAGCAGTTCTTC
CDR3: CASSLGDGEQFF

size: -
V: TRBV3-1/TRBV3-2
D: TRBD1
J: TRBJ1-2
DNA: TGTGCCAGCAGCCTTTCGGGTTTTACCGGGACAGGGGCCTCTGGCTACACCTTC
CDR3: CASSLSGFTGTGASGYTF

size: -
V: TRBV4-3
D: -
J: TRBJ2-5
DNA: TGCGCCAGCAGCCAAACGACAGAGGGAGGGACCCAGTACTTC
CDR3: CASSQTTEGGTQYF

size: -
V: TRBV6-5
D: -
J: TRBJ2-3
DNA: TGTGCCAGCAGTTTCAAAGATGGTGGTAGGGATACGCAGTATTTT
CDR3: CASSFKDGGRDTQYF

size: -
V: TRBV5-1
D: TRBD2
J: TRBJ2-2
DNA: TGCGCCAGCACCTGGGGGATAGCGGGAGCCGGGGAGCTGTTTTTT
CDR3: CASTWGIAGAGELFF

size: -
V: TRBV4-1
D: -
J: TRBJ2-5
DNA: TGCGCCAGCAGCCCGGACGACAGTCAAGAGACCCAGTACTTC
CDR3: CASSPDDSQETQYF

size: -
V: TRBV27
D: TRBD1
J: TRBJ1-5
DNA: TGTGCCAGCAGGGAAGGGGGCGGGCTGAGTCAGCCCCAGCATTTT
CDR3: CASREGGGLSQPQHF

size: -
V: TRBV9
D: TRBD2
J: TRBJ2-1
DNA: TGTGCCAGCAGCCGGGAGGGTAAAAGGGACAATGAGCAGTTCTTC
CDR3: CASSREGKRDNEQFF

size: -
V: TRBV5-1
D: TRBD1
J: TRBJ1-2
DNA: TGCGCCAGCAGCTTGGTTTCGGGGACAGCTTGGAGAGGCTACACCTTC
CDR3: CASSLVSGTAWRGYTF

size: -
V: TRBV5-1
D: -
J: TRBJ1-1
DNA: TGCGCCAGCAGTCCTGCCTCTCTGAACACTGAAGCTTTCTTT
CDR3: CASSPASLNTEAFF

size: -
V: TRBV5-1
D: TRBD1
J: TRBJ2-1
DNA: TGCGCCAGCAGCTTGGGACAGGGTAGGGATGAGCAGTTCTTC
CDR3: CASSLGQGRDEQFF

size: -
V: TRBV5-6
D: TRBD2
J: TRBJ2-2
DNA: TGTGCCAGCAGCTTTGAGGGACTAACGAACACCGGGGAGCTGTTTTTT
CDR3: CASSFEGLTNTGELFF

size: -
V: TRBV5-1
D: TRBD1
J: TRBJ2-1
DNA: TGCGCCAGCAGCTTGGCGGCCGGGACAGGACAATACAATGAGCAGTTCTTC
CDR3: CASSLAAGTGQYNEQFF

size: -
V: TRBV29-1
D: -
J: TRBJ2-3
DNA: TGCAGCGTTGGGGGAGGTGCGCAGTATTTT
CDR3: CSVGGGAQYF

size: -
V: TRBV27
D: -
J: TRBJ1-2
DNA: TGTGCCAGCAGTTTTACCGGGGGCGCTTTATACTATGGCTACACCTTC
CDR3: CASSFTGGALYYGYTF

size: once
V: TRBV19
D: TRBD2
J: TRBJ2-5
DNA: TGTGCCAGTAGTATACTCCCGGGACTAGCGAGCCAAGAGACCCAGTACTTC
CDR3: CASSILPGLASQETQYF

size: -
V: TRBV7-9
D: -
J: TRBJ1-2
DNA: TGTGCCAGCAGCTTACTGTCGGAAGGTGGCTACACCTTC
CDR3: CASSLLSEGGYTF

size: -
V: TRBV29-1
D: TRBD1
J: TRBJ1-2
DNA: TGCAGCGTTGACGGGACAGGGACCACTAACTATGGCTACACCTTC
CDR3: CSVDGTGTTNYGYTF

size: -
V: TRBV10-1
D: -
J: TRBJ2-1
DNA: TGCGCCAGCAGTGACTCTTTGGGGGCCCGGAGGTCCTACAATGAGCAGTTCTTC
CDR3: CASSDSLGARRSYNEQFF

size: -
V: TRBV27
D: TRBD2
J: TRBJ2-7
DNA: TGTGCCAGCAGTCCCTTTCGGACTAGCGGGAGCTACGAGCAGTACTTC
CDR3: CASSPFRTSGSYEQYF

size: -
V: TRBV6-5
D: TRBD1
J: TRBJ1-1
DNA: TGTGCCAGCAGCTTGGACAGGATCTTGAGCACTGAAGCTTTCTTT
CDR3: CASSLDRILSTEAFF

size: -
V: TRBV6-1
D: TRBD1
J: TRBJ1-5
DNA: TGTGCCAGCAGTGAAGGAGACAGGGGCGATCAGCCCCAGCATTTT
CDR3: CASSEGDRGDQPQHF

size: -
V: TRBV6-2/TRBV6-3
D: -
J: TRBJ1-2
DNA: TGTGCCAGCAGTTATGGGGTTTCCGGTGGCTACACCTTC
CDR3: CASSYGVSGGYTF

size: -
V: TRBV24-1
D: -
J: TRBJ2-2
DNA: TGTGCCCCGGTCGGTAGGCCTCCCGGGGAGCTGTTTTTT
CDR3: CAPVGRPPGELFF

size: -
V: TRBV2
D: -
J: TRBJ1-6
DNA: TGTGCCAGCAGGGGGACAATCGCCAATTCACCCCTCCACTTT
CDR3: CASRGTIANSPLHF

size: few
V: TRBV11-3
D: -
J: TRBJ1-1
DNA: TGTGCCAGCAGCTTAGATCTATGGTACGGGGAGAACACTGAAGCTTTCTTT
CDR3: CASSLDLWYGENTEAFF

size: once
V: TRBV7-2
D: -
J: TRBJ2-1
DNA: TGTGCCAACTCTCCTAACATCGAAAATGAGCAGTTCTTC
CDR3: CANSPNIENEQFF

size: -
V: TRBV10-3
D: -
J: TRBJ1-2
DNA: TGTGCCATCAGTGAGTCGTATGGTTCCTATGGCTACACCTTC
CDR3: CAISESYGSYGYTF

size: -
V: TRBV11-2
D: TRBD2
J: TRBJ2-5
DNA: TGTGCCAGCAGCTTAGATTTTTCCGGACTAGTCTTGGAGACCCAGTACTTC
CDR3: CASSLDFSGLVLETQYF

size: once
V: TRBV21-1
D: -
J: TRBJ1-5
DNA: TGTGCCAGCAGCAAAGGGGTCCCAGGGGGCAAGGATCAGCCCCAGCATTTT
CDR3: CASSKGVPGGKDQPQHF